This TCR beta chain appears in the sequencing data of a study of blood T cell repertoires in COVID-19. Study overall: Researchers got acute and convalescent COVID-19 samples from the United States, Italy and Spain.

Enrolled through a virtual design, the participants were between 18 and 89 years of age and came from roughly 22 US areas. Assignments of participants to cohorts depended upon their own reported clinical history. The repertoire was sequenced with immunoSEQ multiplex PCR; TCRdb's copy has only in-frame clones and lacks some. The sample holds fewer than 200,000 clones, about 85% seen once. V dropped 8 bases and J dropped 8; count of bases not matched to a gene: 11. The CDR3 is made up of 13 amino acids. Germline assignment: CDR1 SEHNR and CDR2 FQNEAQ (reference sequence). The material sequenced was PBMCs or T cells enriched from blood (not recorded which). The TCR was taken from a woman in her thirties or forties in a cohort exposed to, infected with or recovered from COVID-19 (not recorded which). The chain recombines TRBV7-9 with TRBJ1-2, with 7 bases matching TRBD1. Here the CDR3 reads CASGPGQSGGYTF. CDR3 DNA: TGTGCCAGCGGCCCGGGACAGTCGGGAGGCTACACCTTC.